The 21 T cell receptor beta chains reported below all come from one sample, sequenced in a study of shared T cell receptors in the human thymus. The protocol was immunoSEQ multiplex PCR, while the TCRdb copy is restricted to in-frame clones and leaves out a portion. The sample carries 700,000 or so clones, 70% to 90% recorded once. The same sample was also studied in work on human thymus T cells.

Sequenced input: thymocytes. The source of these receptors is a girl in the first two years of life with a congenital heart defect.

The chain has TRBV19 and TRBJ1-1; tentatively, D is TRBD1 (5 bases). V was trimmed by 2 bases and J by 1 base, leaving 11 bases between them. Per germline, CDR1 LNHDA and CDR2 SQIVND (reference sequence). This CDR3 has 15 residues. CDR3 region: CASSISGVKNTEAFF. The DNA of the CDR3 is TGTGCCAGTAGTATATCGGGGGTAAAGAACACTGAAGCTTTCTTT.

The gene calls are TRBV10-3 and TRBJ1-1; no reliable D call. The CDR3 has 16 residues. Germline lookup yields CDR1 ENHRY and CDR2 SYGVKD. With 6 bases removed from V and 0 bases from J, the gap between germline ends came to 17 bases. CDR3 in amino acids: CAISPIRTGMNTEAFF. DNA of the CDR3: TGTGCCATCAGCCCTATTCGGACGGGGATGAACACTGAAGCTTTCTTT.

The chain has TRBV6-5 and TRBJ2-7; 7 positions match TRBD1. Germline V gene data show CDR1 as MNHEY and CDR2 as SVGAGI. The CDR3 is 14 amino acids. V dropped 8 bases and J dropped 6; count of bases not matched to a gene: 13. This chain's CDR3 is CASRWGRGSGEQYF. CDR3 coding DNA: TGTGCCAGCCGGTGGGGCAGGGGGTCTGGCGAGCAGTACTTC.

This clone was recorded only once. This chain links TRBV5-1 with TRBJ2-7; a weak D match, TRBD1 (6 bases). This CDR3 is built from 18 residues. V lost 5 bases, J lost 2 bases, and 26 bases lay in between. CDR1 and CDR2 from the germline V gene are SGHRS and YFSETQ. The DNA of the CDR3 is TGCGCCAGCAGTATTAGGCTCGGGACACACTATTCAACCTACGAGCAGTACTTC. Translated: CASSIRLGTHYSTYEQYF.

The V and J genes are TRBV13 and TRBJ1-3; D gene ambiguous. V was trimmed by 5 bases and J by 3 bases, leaving 17 bases between them. The germline V gene encodes CDR1 PRHDT and CDR2 FYEKMQ (reference sequence). The CDR3 runs 16 residues. The CDR3 loop is CASSGWWGGNGNTIYF. In nucleotides, the CDR3 is TGTGCCAGCAGCGGCTGGTGGGGAGGGAATGGAAACACCATATATTTT.

This clone has more than one count but fewer than ten. The V gene is TRBV11-3, the J gene TRBJ2-3, with 10 bases matching TRBD2. The CDR3 runs 19 residues. V lost 1 base and J lost 9; bases outside the gene matches: 19. Germline V lookup: CDR1 SGHNT, CDR2 YENEEA. The CDR3 protein is CASSLAEPLSGGPDGTQYF. CDR3 nucleotides: TGTGCCAGCAGCTTAGCCGAACCACTTAGCGGGGGGCCCGATGGGACGCAGTATTTT.

This chain links TRBV4-1 with TRBJ2-3, with a tentative D call TRBD2 (7 bases). CDR3 size: 22 residues. Germline V gene sequence: CDR1 MGHRA, CDR2 YSYEKL. V lost 3 bases and J lost 2, with 33 bases in between. The DNA of the CDR3 is TGCGCCAGCAGCCAGGAACATAAGCAGGGGAGATTGGGGGGGCCTTACACAGATACGCAGTATTTT. The encoded protein is CASSQEHKQGRLGGPYTDTQYF.

This clone occurred a few times. The chain combines TRBV19 with TRBJ1-4; weak D call: TRBD1 (6 bases). V gave up 5 bases and J gave up 4 bases, with 11 bases separating them. From germline, CDR1 is LNHDA and CDR2 SQIVND (reference sequence). The CDR3 runs to 14 residues. The CDR3 sequence: CASSYRAVNEKLFF. CDR3 bases: TGTGCCAGTAGTTACAGGGCGGTTAATGAAAAACTGTTTTTT.

As regards this clone: At one boundary the junction diverges from the germline segment, which might be a read error. This chain links TRBV27 with TRBJ1-5; the match to TRBD1 covers 8 bases. Germline V gives CDR1 MNHEY, CDR2 SMNVEV (reference sequence). This CDR3 has 13 amino acids. The CDR3 protein is CVSSRQGWEPQHF. CDR3 nucleotide sequence: TGTGTCAGCAGTAGACAGGGGTGGGAGCCCCAGCATTTT.

The J gene is TRBJ1-5, the V gene TRBV10-2, with 8 bases identical to TRBD1. This CDR3 comprises 15 residues. With V trimmed by 4 bases and J by 2 bases, 4 bases remained unmatched. Germline CDR1 reads WSHSY; CDR2 reads SAAADI. CDR3 sequence (DNA): TGCGCCAGCAGTGGAGGGACAGGATGCAATCAGCCCCAGCATTTT. Its protein is CASSGGTGCNQPQHF.

The genes are TRBV5-4 and TRBJ1-2, with D perhaps matching TRBD1 (6 bases). The V gene lost 0 bases and the J gene lost 6 bases, with 15 bases spanning the gap. The CDR3 totals 15 residues. Germline CDR1 and CDR2: SGHNT and YYREEE (reference sequence). The CDR3 bases are TGTGCCAGCAGCTTGGAACGCAGGGGCCGGAATGGCTACACCTTC. This codes for CASSLERRGRNGYTF. Full variable domain (outside the CDR3, taken from reference TRBV5-4 and TRBJ1-2): ETGVTQSPTHLIKTRGQQVTLRCSSQSGHNTVSWYQQALGQGPQFIFQYYREEENGRGNFPPRFSGLQFPNYSSELNVNALELDDSALYLCASSLERRGRNGYTFGSGTRLTVV.

V is TRBV29-1 and J is TRBJ1-1, with D uncertain. The germline CDR1 and CDR2 sequences are SQVTM and ANQGSEA. The CDR3 totals 11 residues. V shed 3 bases and J shed 2 bases, with 4 bases lying between them. The CDR3 sequence: CSVDPNTEAFF. The CDR3 region has the DNA TGCAGCGTTGACCCAAACACTGAAGCTTTCTTT.

The genes are TRBV5-1 and TRBJ1-5; TRBD1 aligns across 11 bases. Germline CDR1 SGHRS, CDR2 YFSETQ. Losses at the gene ends were 4 bases for V and 6 bases for J; bases not matched to a gene: 6. The CDR3 extends over 15 amino acids. CDR3 in DNA: TGCGCCAGCAGCCTCGGACAGGGGGCGGGTCAGCCCCAGCATTTT. It encodes CASSLGQGAGQPQHF.

The chain uses TRBV5-1 and TRBJ2-7; no clear D. From germline, CDR1 is SGHRS and CDR2 YFSETQ. The ends were cut back, 4 bases at V and 1 base at J, with 18 bases in the middle. The CDR3 totals 16 residues. The CDR3 spells CASSRNYTSQSYEQYF. The CDR3 nucleotides are TGCGCCAGCAGCCGAAATTATACCTCACAGTCCTACGAGCAGTACTTC.

The chain carries TRBV19 and TRBJ1-1; 8 bases fit TRBD1. J was trimmed by 5 bases and V by 7 bases; bases with no gene match: 18. The CDR3 sequence is 17 residues long. Germline loops: CDR1 LNHDA, CDR2 SQIVND (reference sequence). Here the CDR3 reads CASTLRQGSKPNTEAFF. The CDR3 DNA reads TGTGCCAGTACCCTGAGACAGGGGTCTAAACCGAATACTGAAGCTTTCTTT.

The V and J genes are TRBV5-1 and TRBJ1-6, with 7 bases lining up with TRBD1. CDR1 SGHRS and CDR2 YFSETQ come from the germline V gene. This CDR3 is built from 17 residues. J gave up 5 bases and V 4 bases, and 12 bases lay outside the gene matches. DNA of the CDR3: TGCGCCAGCAGCCTGCAGTACAGGGGTATTAATAATTCACCCCTCCACTTT. The encoded protein is CASSLQYRGINNSPLHF.

This sequence joins TRBV9 and TRBJ1-1; TRBD1 is a possible D gene (5 bases). This CDR3 is 14 amino acids long. V was shortened by 0 bases and J by 3 bases, with 9 bases between the two germline ends. Germline CDR1 and CDR2: SGDLS and YYNGEE. The CDR3 DNA is TGTGCCAGCAGCGTAGGATGGGGGGACACTGAAGCTTTCTTT. Its protein product is CASSVGWGDTEAFF.

The chain has TRBV27 and TRBJ1-1; D is undetermined. V lost 6 bases, J lost 0 bases, and 11 bases lay in between. CDR1 MNHEY and CDR2 SMNVEV come from the germline V gene (reference sequence). CDR3 size: 14 residues. CDR3 DNA: TGTGCCAGCAGACTCAATCCCCTGAACACTGAAGCTTTCTTT. This codes for CASRLNPLNTEAFF.

The rearrangement links TRBV28 to TRBJ1-1; D remains ambiguous. Looked up from germline, CDR1 is MDHEN and CDR2 is SYDVKM. Between the trimmed V and J ends, which lost 6 bases and 1 base, there was a span of 12 bases. The CDR3 covers 14 residues. The DNA for the CDR3 is TGTGCCAGCAGGTCCTTGGGCTGGAACACTGAAGCTTTCTTT. This gives the protein CASRSLGWNTEAFF.

This sequence joins TRBV1 and TRBJ2-2; the D call TRBD2 from the table was never checked on the DNA. TRBV1 is a known pseudogene. The CDR3 spans 15 residues. The CDR3 coding sequence is TGCACCAGCAGCCGGGGACTAGGGGCGGGCGGGGAGCTGTTTTTT. Protein: CTSSRGLGAGGELFF.

V and J are TRBV11-2 and TRBJ2-3; 10 nucleotides match TRBD2. V lost 8 bases, J lost 2 bases, and 16 bases stayed unmatched. Germline V CDR1 and CDR2: SGHAT, FQNNGV. The CDR3 totals 18 residues. Written as DNA, the CDR3 is TGTGCCAGCCTAACGCTAGCGGGGGCCGCGAACCCCACAGATACGCAGTATTTT. Its translation: CASLTLAGAANPTDTQYF.